This T cell receptor beta chain was obtained from a study of T-cell reconstitution after alpha-beta-depleted transplantation in children. Unique molecular identifiers featured in how the TCRbeta library was prepared. TCRdb reprocessed the PCR reads via MiXCR and lists one record per CDR3 protein. This sample has about 510,000 distinct CDR3 sequences; roughly 11% occur once, and the top ten carry roughly 15%. The source material was PBMCs, mostly from graft donor cells, sampled 180 days after TCRalphabeta/CD19-depleted stem cell transplant. This clonotype originated in a female patient under 10 years old who had a stem cell transplant for aplastic anemia, so the T cells may come from the graft donor.

DNA of the CDR3: TGTGCCAGCAGCAAAGTGGGACTAGCGGGAGTGATAGGGAACAATGAGCAGTTCTTC. Translation: CASSKVGLAGVIGNNEQFF. The chain combines TRBV21-1 with TRBJ2-1; TRBD2 reflects the table's D call only, with no check against the DNA. TRBV21-1 is a pseudogene locus. The CDR3 extends over 19 amino acids.